What follows are 19 T cell receptor beta chains derived from one specimen sequenced in a study of cytomegalovirus exposure and HLA in healthy donors. The primer mix had 60 Vbeta and 13 Jbeta primers. Assay: immunoSEQ multiplex PCR; the TCRdb copy retains only in-frame clones and omits some. Among about 73,000 clones listed, 75% were seen once. Sequencing input: PBMCs. The receptors here all came from a man between 65 and 85 years old in good health and CMV-seronegative.

The chain combines TRBV7-9 with TRBJ2-3; the match to TRBD2 covers 8 bases. V lost 4 bases and J lost 0; bases outside the gene matches: 3. CDR3 size: 15 residues. Germline lookup yields CDR1 SEHNR and CDR2 FQNEAQ (reference sequence). CDR3 nucleotide sequence: TGTGCCAGCAGCTCCGGCGGGGGGAGCACAGATACGCAGTATTTT. Its protein is CASSSGGGSTDTQYF.

The chain employs TRBV11-2 and TRBJ2-7; D gene unclear. The CDR3 covers 11 residues. V lost 5 bases to trimming and J lost 2 bases, with 4 bases between them. Germline-derived CDR1 and CDR2 are SGHAT and FQNNGV. In DNA, the CDR3 is TGTGCCAGCAGCATAACCTACGAGCAGTACTTC. Protein: CASSITYEQYF. The entire variable domain, with the rest obtained from reference TRBV11-2 and TRBJ2-7, is as follows: EAGVAQSPRYKIIEKRQSVAFWCNPISGHATLYWYQQILGQGPKLLIQFQNNGVVDDSQLPKDRFSAERLKGVDSTLKIQPAKLEDSAVYLCASSITYEQYFGPGTRLTVT.

The genes are TRBV4-3 and TRBJ2-7, with 9 positions matching TRBD1. Germline CDR1 LGHNA, CDR2 YSLEER. Trimming removed 4 bases from V and 2 bases from J; junction bases left unmatched: 6. The length of the CDR3 is 15 residues. CDR3 DNA: TGCGCCAGCAGCCGCTCCGGGACAGGGACCTACGAGCAGTACTTC. It encodes CASSRSGTGTYEQYF.

The rearrangement uses TRBV6-6 and TRBJ1-5, with D possibly being TRBD1 (6 bases). Germline CDR1 reads MNHNY; CDR2 reads SVGAGI (reference sequence). This CDR3 region has 13 residues. V was clipped by 10 bases and J by 0 bases, with 10 bases between them. Here the CDR3 DNA reads TGTGCCACCAGGACAGTTAGCAATCAGCCCCAGCATTTT. As protein: CATRTVSNQPQHF.

There are a few counts of this clone. CDR3: CASSRGPGTSEQYF. The DNA of the CDR3 is TGTGCCAGCAGCCGTGGCCCCGGGACTAGCGAGCAGTACTTC. The genes are TRBV7-2 and TRBJ2-7; 8 bases fit TRBD2. Germline values: CDR1 SGHTA, CDR2 FQGNSA. J was trimmed by 6 bases and V by 5 bases; bases with no gene match: 9. The CDR3 totals 14 residues.

This chain connects TRBV2 to TRBJ2-4; 11 nucleotides agree with TRBD2. CDR3 length equals 16 residues. V shed 4 bases, J shed 7 bases, and the junction held 9 bases outside the gene matches. Germline-derived CDR1 and CDR2 are SNHLY and FYNNEI. CDR3 nucleotide sequence: TGTGCCAGCAGTGTAGTTAGCGGGAGGGCCGGGAACATTCAGTACTTC. Amino acid sequence: CASSVVSGRAGNIQYF. Full variable domain (missing parts from reference TRBV2 and TRBJ2-4): EPEVTQTPSHQVTQMGQEVILRCVPISNHLYFYWYRQILGQKVEFLVSFYNNEISEKSEIFDDQFSVERPDGSNFTLKIRSTKLEDSAMYFCASSVVSGRAGNIQYFGAGTRLSVL.

The V call is TRBV7-2, the J call TRBJ1-3; D unresolved. Trimming left V 5 bases short and J 4 bases short, with 15 bases between. The CDR3 covers 15 residues. In germline, CDR1 is SGHTA, CDR2 FQGNSA. The CDR3 here is CASSRARGRGNTIYF. CDR3 DNA sequence: TGTGCCAGCAGCCGCGCCCGGGGTAGGGGAAACACCATATATTTT.

The gene calls are TRBV7-2 and TRBJ2-2; perhaps TRBD2 as D (7 bases). Germline V gene data show CDR1 as SGHTA and CDR2 as FQGNSA. With 2 bases removed from V and 7 bases from J, the gap between germline ends came to 14 bases. The CDR3 spans 15 residues. The CDR3 coding sequence is TGTGCCAGCAGCTTAAACGGGGGGCTAGGCGGGGAGCTGTTTTTT. This translates into CASSLNGGLGGELFF. Full variable domain (missing parts from reference TRBV7-2 and TRBJ2-2): GAGVSQSPSNKVTEKGKDVELRCDPISGHTALYWYRQSLGQGLEFLIYFQGNSAPDKSGLPSDRFSAERTGGSVSTLTIQRTQQEDSAVYLCASSLNGGLGGELFFGEGSRLTVL.

In its sample, this clone was seen once. The chain recombines TRBV7-2 with TRBJ2-7; 7 nucleotides align to TRBD2. The CDR3 runs to 14 residues. Germline assignment: CDR1 SGHTA and CDR2 FQGNSA. The ends lost 1 base at V and 3 bases at J; junction bases unmatched: 3. CDR3 DNA: TGTGCCAGCAGCTTAGACGGGGGGAACTACGAGCAGTACTTC. Translated: CASSLDGGNYEQYF.

This clone was recorded a few times. The V gene is TRBV4-3, the J gene TRBJ2-1; D might be TRBD1 (6 bases). V lost 0 bases and J lost 6, with 9 bases in between. The germline V gene has CDR1 LGHNA and CDR2 YSLEER. The CDR3 consists of 14 residues. Written as DNA, the CDR3 is TGCGCCAGCAGCCAAGAGTTCAGGGGCAATGAGCAGTTCTTC. It codes for CASSQEFRGNEQFF.

DNA of the CDR3: TGTGCCAGCAGCATACAGGGCGACACTGAAGCTTTCTTT. It is translated as CASSIQGDTEAFF. The chain is built from TRBV11-2 and TRBJ1-1; maybe TRBD1 (6 bases). Between the trimmed V and J ends, which lost 5 bases and 3 bases, there was a span of 10 bases. The CDR3 sequence is 13 residues long. Germline V gene lookup returns CDR1 SGHAT and CDR2 FQNNGV.

The chain links TRBV19 to TRBJ2-1; 10 bases are a match to TRBD2. V gave up 2 bases and J gave up 6 bases; unmatched junction bases: 7. From germline, CDR1 is LNHDA and CDR2 SQIVND (reference sequence). CDR3 length equals 16 residues. DNA of the CDR3: TGTGCCAGTAGTATACGAAGCGGGAGGGTCGGCAATGAGCAGTTCTTC. This codes for CASSIRSGRVGNEQFF.

The chain combines TRBV5-1 with TRBJ1-4, with a weak D call TRBD1 (6 bases). The germline V gene encodes CDR1 SGHRS and CDR2 YFSETQ. V dropped 0 bases and J dropped 6 bases, with 9 bases sitting between them. This CDR3 is 14 amino acids long. CDR3 protein: CASSLGQGYEKLFF. Here the CDR3 DNA reads TGCGCCAGCAGCTTGGGCCAGGGGTATGAAAAACTGTTTTTT.

The rearrangement uses TRBV7-2 and TRBJ2-7, with TRBD2 matching over 8 bases. V dropped 1 base and J dropped 0; count of bases not matched to a gene: 8. The germline V gene has CDR1 SGHTA and CDR2 FQGNSA. The CDR3 is 17 residues long. In nucleotides, the CDR3 is TGTGCCAGCAGCTTAGAGGGAACTAGCGGAGTCTCCTACGAGCAGTACTTC. It encodes CASSLEGTSGVSYEQYF.

This chain uses TRBV5-6 with TRBJ1-3; D unclear. This CDR3 region has 14 residues. In germline, CDR1 is SGHDT, CDR2 YYEEEE. Trimming shortened V by 2 bases and J by 0 bases, and 6 bases separated the two germline ends. The CDR3 here is CASSFMSSGNTIYF. The CDR3 region has the DNA TGTGCCAGCAGCTTTATGAGCTCTGGAAACACCATATATTTT.

The V gene is TRBV5-1, the J gene TRBJ1-6; D unresolved. The CDR3 consists of 16 residues. V lost 2 bases and J 0 bases, leaving 9 bases between the germline ends. Germline-derived CDR1 and CDR2 are SGHRS and YFSETQ. CDR3 DNA: TGCGCCAGCAGCTTCATAGAGAGCTCCTATAATTCACCCCTCCACTTT. It yields the protein CASSFIESSYNSPLHF.

V and J are TRBV28 and TRBJ1-2, with TRBD1 matching 7 bases. CDR1 and CDR2 (germline): MDHEN, SYDVKM. Germline trimming cut 6 bases from V and 1 base from J; bases unmatched to any gene: 5. This CDR3 contains 14 residues. CDR3 amino acids: CASRSTGSNYGYTF. For the CDR3, the DNA is TGTGCCAGCAGATCGACAGGGAGTAACTATGGCTACACCTTC.

V and J are TRBV7-2 and TRBJ2-1, with TRBD2 matching 8 bases. The CDR3 sequence is 16 residues long. With 6 bases clipped from V and 7 bases from J, the junction kept 14 bases outside the gene matches. The germline gives CDR1 SGHTA, CDR2 FQGNSA. The CDR3 sequence is CASRRSGTSLMNEQFF. In DNA form, the CDR3 reads TGTGCCAGCAGGCGGTCCGGGACTAGTCTCATGAATGAGCAGTTCTTC.

J is TRBJ2-5 and V is TRBV7-9; D gene ambiguous. This CDR3 contains 13 residues. Germline lookup yields CDR1 SEHNR and CDR2 FQNEAQ (reference sequence). V lost 3 bases, J lost 2 bases, and 7 bases lay in between. The CDR3 loop is CASSFNLQETQYF. The CDR3 DNA sequence: TGTGCCAGCAGCTTTAACTTACAAGAGACCCAGTACTTC.